The entry below describes one T cell receptor beta chain. From the germline J gene comes the end of the CDR3, since the read stops 3 residues before it. This CDR3 is 14 amino acids long. Trimming removed 5 bases from V and 0 bases from J, with 11 bases in between. Germline values: CDR1 MDHEN, CDR2 SYDVKM. This entry is derived from a study of T cells in women clearing cervical HPV infection. Study at large: Cases were women with histologically confirmed HPV16-related CIN3 or worse, including a couple of invasive cancers.

Profiling relied on immunoSEQ multiplex PCR, and the TCRdb table lists in-frame clones only, not all of them. The sample totals 20,000 to 25,000 clones. The clonotype originates from a woman between 18 and 69 years old with a cervical HPV16 infection that either progressed to CIN3+ or cleared (not recorded which). This chain connects TRBV28 to TRBJ2-7, with a tentative D call TRBD2 (5 bases). The sample consisted of blood buffy coat. The CDR3 here is CASSEGGYSYEQYF. Incomplete CDR3 DNA: TGTGCCAGCAGTGAGGGCGGGTACTCCTACGAG.